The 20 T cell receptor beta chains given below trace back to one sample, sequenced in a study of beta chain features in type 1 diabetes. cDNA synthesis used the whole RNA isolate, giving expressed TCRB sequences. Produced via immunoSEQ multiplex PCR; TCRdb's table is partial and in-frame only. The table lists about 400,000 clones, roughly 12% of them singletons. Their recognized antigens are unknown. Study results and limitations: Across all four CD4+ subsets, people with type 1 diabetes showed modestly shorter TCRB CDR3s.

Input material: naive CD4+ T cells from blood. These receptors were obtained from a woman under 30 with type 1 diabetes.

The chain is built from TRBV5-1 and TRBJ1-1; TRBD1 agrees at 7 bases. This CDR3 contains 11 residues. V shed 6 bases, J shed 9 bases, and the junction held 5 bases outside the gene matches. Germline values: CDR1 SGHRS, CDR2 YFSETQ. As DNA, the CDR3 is TGCGCCAGCATCCAGACAGGGAAAGCTTTCTTT. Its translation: CASIQTGKAFF. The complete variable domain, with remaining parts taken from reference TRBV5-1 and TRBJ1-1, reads KAGVTQTPRYLIKTRGQQVTLSCSPISGHRSVSWYQQTPGQGLQFLFEYFSETQRNKGNFPGRFSGRQFSNSRSEMNVSTLELGDSALYLCASIQTGKAFFGQGTRLTVV.

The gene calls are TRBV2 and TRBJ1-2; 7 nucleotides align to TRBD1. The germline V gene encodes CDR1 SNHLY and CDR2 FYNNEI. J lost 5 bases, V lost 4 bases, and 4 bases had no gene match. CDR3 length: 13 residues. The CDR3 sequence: CASSGGQSYGYTF. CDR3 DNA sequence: TGTGCCAGCAGTGGGGGACAGTCGTATGGCTACACCTTC.

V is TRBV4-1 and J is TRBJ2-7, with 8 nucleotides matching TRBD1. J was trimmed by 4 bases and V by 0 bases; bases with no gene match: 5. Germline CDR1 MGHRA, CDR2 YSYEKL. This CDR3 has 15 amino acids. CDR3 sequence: CASSQDDRGRYEQYF. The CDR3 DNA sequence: TGCGCCAGCAGCCAAGACGACAGGGGACGGTACGAGCAGTACTTC.

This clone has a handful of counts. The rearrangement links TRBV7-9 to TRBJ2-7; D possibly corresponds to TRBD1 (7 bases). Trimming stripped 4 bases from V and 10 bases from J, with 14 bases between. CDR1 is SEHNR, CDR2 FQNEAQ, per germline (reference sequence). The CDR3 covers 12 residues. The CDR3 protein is CASSSEGAIQYF. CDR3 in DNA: TGTGCCAGCAGCTCGGAGGGGGCTATCCAGTACTTC.

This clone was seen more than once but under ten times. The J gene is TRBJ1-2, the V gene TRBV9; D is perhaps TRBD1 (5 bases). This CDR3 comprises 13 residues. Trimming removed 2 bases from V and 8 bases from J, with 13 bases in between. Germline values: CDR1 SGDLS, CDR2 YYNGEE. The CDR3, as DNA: TGTGCCAGCAGCGTGGGGCAGGAGTACGGCTACACCTTC. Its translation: CASSVGQEYGYTF.

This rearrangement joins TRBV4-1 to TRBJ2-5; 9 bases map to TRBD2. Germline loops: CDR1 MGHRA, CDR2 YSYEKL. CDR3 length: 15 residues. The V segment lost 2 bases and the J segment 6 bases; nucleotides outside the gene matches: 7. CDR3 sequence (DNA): TGCGCCAGCAGCCAACCATCTAGCGGGGAAAAGACCCAGTACTTC. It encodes CASSQPSSGEKTQYF.

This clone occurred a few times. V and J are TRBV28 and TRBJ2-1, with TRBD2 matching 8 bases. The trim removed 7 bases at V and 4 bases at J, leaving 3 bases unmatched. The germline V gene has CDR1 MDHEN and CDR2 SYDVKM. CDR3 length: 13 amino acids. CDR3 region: CASNGGEYNEQFF. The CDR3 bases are TGTGCCAGCAACGGGGGGGAATACAATGAGCAGTTCTTC.

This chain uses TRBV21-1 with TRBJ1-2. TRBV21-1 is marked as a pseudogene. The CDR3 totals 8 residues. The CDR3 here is CASSPYTF. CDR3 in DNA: TGTGCCAGCAGCCCTTACACCTTC.

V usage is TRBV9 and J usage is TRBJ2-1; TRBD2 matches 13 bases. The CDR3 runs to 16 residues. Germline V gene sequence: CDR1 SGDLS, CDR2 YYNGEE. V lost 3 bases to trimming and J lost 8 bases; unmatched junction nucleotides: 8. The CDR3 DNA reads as TGTGCCAGCAGCGCCGCGGGACTAGCGGGGTGGCATGAGCAGTTCTTC. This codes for CASSAAGLAGWHEQFF.

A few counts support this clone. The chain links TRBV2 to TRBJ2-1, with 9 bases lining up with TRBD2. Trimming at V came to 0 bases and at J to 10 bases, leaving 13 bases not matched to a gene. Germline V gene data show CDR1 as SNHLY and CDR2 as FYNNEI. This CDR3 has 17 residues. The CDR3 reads CASSEALGLAGTGEQFF. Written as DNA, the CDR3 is TGTGCCAGCAGTGAAGCGCTTGGCCTAGCGGGAACGGGGGAGCAGTTCTTC.

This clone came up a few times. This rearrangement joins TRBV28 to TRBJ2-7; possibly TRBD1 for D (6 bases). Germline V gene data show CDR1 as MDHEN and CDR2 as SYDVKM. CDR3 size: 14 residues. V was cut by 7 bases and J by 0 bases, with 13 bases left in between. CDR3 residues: CASNPPRGSYEQYF. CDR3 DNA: TGTGCCAGCAACCCCCCCAGGGGCTCCTACGAGCAGTACTTC.

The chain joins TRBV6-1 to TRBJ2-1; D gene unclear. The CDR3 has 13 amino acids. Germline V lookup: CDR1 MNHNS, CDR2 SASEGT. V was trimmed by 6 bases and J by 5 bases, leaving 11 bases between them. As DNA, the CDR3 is TGTGCCAGCAGCCAACAGCTAAACAATGAGCAGTTCTTC. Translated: CASSQQLNNEQFF.

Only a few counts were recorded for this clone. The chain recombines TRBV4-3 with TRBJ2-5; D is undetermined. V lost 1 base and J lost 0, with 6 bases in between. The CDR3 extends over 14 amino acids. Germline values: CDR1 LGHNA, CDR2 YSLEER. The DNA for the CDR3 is TGCGCCAGCAGCCAAGCCCCAAACCAAGAGACCCAGTACTTC. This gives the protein CASSQAPNQETQYF.

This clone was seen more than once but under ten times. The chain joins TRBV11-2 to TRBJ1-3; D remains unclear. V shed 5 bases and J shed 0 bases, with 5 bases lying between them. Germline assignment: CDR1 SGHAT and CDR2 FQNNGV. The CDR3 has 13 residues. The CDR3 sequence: CASSVSSGNTIYF. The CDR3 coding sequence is TGTGCCAGCAGCGTCTCCTCTGGAAACACCATATATTTT. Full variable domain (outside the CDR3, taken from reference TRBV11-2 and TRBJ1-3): EAGVAQSPRYKIIEKRQSVAFWCNPISGHATLYWYQQILGQGPKLLIQFQNNGVVDDSQLPKDRFSAERLKGVDSTLKIQPAKLEDSAVYLCASSVSSGNTIYFGEGSWLTVV.

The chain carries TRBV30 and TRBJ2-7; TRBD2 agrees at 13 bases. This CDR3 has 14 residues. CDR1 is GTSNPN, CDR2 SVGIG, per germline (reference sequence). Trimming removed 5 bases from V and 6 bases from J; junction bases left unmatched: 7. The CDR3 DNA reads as TGTGCCTGGGACCCGGGACTAGCGGGGCGCGAGCAGTACTTC. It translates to CAWDPGLAGREQYF. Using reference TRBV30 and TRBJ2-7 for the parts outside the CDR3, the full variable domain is SQTIHQWPATLVQPVGSPLSLECTVEGTSNPNLYWYRQAAGRGLQLLFYSVGIGQISSEVPQNLSASRPQDRQFILSSKKLLLSDSGFYLCAWDPGLAGREQYFGPGTRLTVT.

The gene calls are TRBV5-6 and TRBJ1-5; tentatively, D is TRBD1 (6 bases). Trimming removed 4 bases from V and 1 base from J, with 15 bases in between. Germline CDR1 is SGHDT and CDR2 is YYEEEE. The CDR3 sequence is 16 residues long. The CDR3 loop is CASSQAGTQSNQPQHF. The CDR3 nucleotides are TGTGCCAGCAGCCAAGCCGGGACACAGAGCAATCAGCCCCAGCATTTT.

CDR3 nucleotides: TGCGCCAGCAGCCACGGAAAGGGGCGTGAAAAACTGTTTTTT. It translates to CASSHGKGREKLFF. This chain joins TRBV4-3 and TRBJ1-4, with D perhaps matching TRBD1 (5 bases). This CDR3 region has 14 residues. The germline V and J ends were trimmed by 3 bases and 7 bases, with 12 bases remaining between them. Germline assignment: CDR1 LGHNA and CDR2 YSLEER.

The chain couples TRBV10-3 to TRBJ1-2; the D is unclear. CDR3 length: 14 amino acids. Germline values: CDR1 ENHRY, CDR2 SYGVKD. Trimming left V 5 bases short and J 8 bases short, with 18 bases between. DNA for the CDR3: TGTGCCATCAGTACCGAGGGCTCACAGAGGGGCTACACCTTC. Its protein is CAISTEGSQRGYTF.

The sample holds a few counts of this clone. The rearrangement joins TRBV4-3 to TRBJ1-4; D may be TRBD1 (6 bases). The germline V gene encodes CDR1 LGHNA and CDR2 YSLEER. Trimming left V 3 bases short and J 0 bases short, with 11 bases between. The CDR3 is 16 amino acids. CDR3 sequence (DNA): TGCGCCAGCAGCCAGACAAGACAGGCAACTAATGAAAAACTGTTTTTT. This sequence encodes CASSQTRQATNEKLFF.

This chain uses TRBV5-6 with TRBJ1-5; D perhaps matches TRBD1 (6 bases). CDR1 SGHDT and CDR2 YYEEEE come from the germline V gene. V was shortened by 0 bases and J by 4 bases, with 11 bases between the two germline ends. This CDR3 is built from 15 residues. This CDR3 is CASSLAGQFNQPQHF. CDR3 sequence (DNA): TGTGCCAGCAGCTTGGCCGGACAGTTTAATCAGCCCCAGCATTTT.